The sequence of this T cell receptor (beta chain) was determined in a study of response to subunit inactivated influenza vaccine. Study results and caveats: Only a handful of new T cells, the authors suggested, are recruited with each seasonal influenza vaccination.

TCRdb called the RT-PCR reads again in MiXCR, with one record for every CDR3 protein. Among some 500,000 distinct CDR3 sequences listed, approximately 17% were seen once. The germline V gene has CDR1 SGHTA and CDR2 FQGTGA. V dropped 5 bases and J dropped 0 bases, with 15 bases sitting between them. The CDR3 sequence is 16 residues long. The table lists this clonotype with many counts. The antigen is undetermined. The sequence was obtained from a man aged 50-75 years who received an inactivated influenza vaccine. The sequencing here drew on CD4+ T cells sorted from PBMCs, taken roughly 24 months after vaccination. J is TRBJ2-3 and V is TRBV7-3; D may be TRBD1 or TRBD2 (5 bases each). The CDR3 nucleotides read TGTGCCAGCAGCCCAGGGACGGGCGTTAGCACAGATACGCAGTATTTT. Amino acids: CASSPGTGVSTDTQYF.